This T cell receptor (beta chain) was recovered during a study of tumor-infiltrating lymphocytes in localized non-small cell lung cancer. Study findings and constraints: Only some patients had TCR sequencing, depending on available tissue. Recurrence-free survival showed no association with tumor T-cell fraction. Higher tumor T cell infiltration than in uninvolved lung was supported by TCRbeta sequencing.

Sequencing was performed with immunoSEQ multiplex PCR; in TCRdb, only in-frame clones are kept and a portion is missing. Among 20,000 to 30,000 clones, 69% were seen once, and the ten largest hold roughly 14%. Notes on this clone: Its antigen is unknown.

The CDR3 totals 13 residues. V lost 8 bases and J lost 6; bases outside the gene matches: 10. CDR1 and CDR2 (germline): KGHSH, LQKENI. Input material: lung tumor tissue. The rearrangement uses TRBV18 and TRBJ2-7, with TRBD1 matching over 7 bases. The clonotype originates from a human donor with non-small cell lung cancer. In nucleotides, the CDR3 is TGTGCCAGCCGACAGGGTTTAGCTCTCGAGCAGTACTTC. Residues: CASRQGLALEQYF.